Presented here are 16 T cell receptor beta chains from one specimen sequenced in a study of spatial heterogeneity in lung cancer (dated by TCRdb to between 2018 and 2021). The sample's time point label, in plain terms: blood at routine non-recurrence follow-up after resection. The library was obtained by 5' RACE. The sequencing machine was a NextSeq 500. The raw public reads went through TCRdb reprocessing: fastp at Q25, MiXCR clone calling, in-frame beta chains kept. Under each unique CDR3 protein, matching rows form one entry showing the most common genes and DNA. In this sample the table shows under 75,000 distinct CDR3 sequences, about 8.2% of which occur a single time. The biggest ten clones account for roughly 1.9% of the sample. Sample: PBMCs, taken at follow-up. These receptors were collected from a female donor with early-stage non-small cell lung cancer.

This chain connects TRBV11-1 to TRBJ2-6; 7 nucleotides line up with TRBD1. There are 15 residues in the CDR3. The germline V gene has CDR1 SGHAT and CDR2 FQDESV (reference sequence). The J segment lost 2 bases and the V segment lost 5 bases, leaving 3 bases of the junction unmatched. CDR3 in DNA: TGTGCCAGCAGCCGACAGGGTCCTGGGGCCAACGTCCTGACTTTC. Translation: CASSRQGPGANVLTF.

This clonotype was counted many times. The J gene is TRBJ2-2, the V gene TRBV14; D call uncertain. Germline lookup yields CDR1 SGHDN and CDR2 FVKESK. CDR3 length: 13 amino acids. The V gene lost 0 bases and the J gene lost 8 bases, with 7 bases spanning the gap. CDR3 region: CASSQDSHGELFF. For the CDR3, the DNA is TGTGCCAGCAGCCAAGACTCCCATGGGGAGCTGTTTTTT. Full variable domain (outside the CDR3, taken from reference TRBV14 and TRBJ2-2): EAGVTQFPSHSVIEKGQTVTLRCDPISGHDNLYWYRRVMGKEIKFLLHFVKESKQDESGMPNNRFLAERTGGTYSTLKVQPAELEDSGVYFCASSQDSHGELFFGEGSRLTVL.

This clonotype was recorded at least ten times. CDR3 in DNA: TGTGCCAGCAGTTCCCCGGGACAGGGACAGTACGAGCAGTACTTC. Amino acid sequence: CASSSPGQGQYEQYF. The chain has TRBV6-6 and TRBJ2-7; 9 bases match TRBD1. V trimming: 4 bases; J trimming: 4 bases; junction bases outside the gene matches: 8. The CDR3 consists of 15 residues. The germline V gene encodes CDR1 MNHNY and CDR2 SVGAGI (reference sequence).

This clonotype was detected ten times or more. The chain uses TRBV7-3 and TRBJ2-1, with 11 bases that match TRBD2. V gave up 3 bases and J gave up 8 bases; unmatched junction bases: 6. The CDR3 length is 15 residues. Germline loops: CDR1 SGHTA, CDR2 FQGTGA. CDR3 residues: CASSLIAGGHDEQFF. The CDR3 DNA reads TGTGCCAGCAGCTTGATAGCGGGAGGGCATGATGAGCAGTTCTTC.

This clonotype was counted many times. The genes are TRBV12-3 or TRBV12-4 and TRBJ2-3; the D call may be TRBD1 or TRBD2 (5 bases each). The CDR3 is 16 amino acids. Trimming took 7 bases from V and 4 from J, leaving 21 bases between them. In DNA form, the CDR3 reads TGTGCCAGCATGAGGAATGTGGGAGTGGGGGCAGATACGCAGTATTTT. It is translated as CASMRNVGVGADTQYF.

J is TRBJ1-2 and V is TRBV29-1; TRBD1 matches 9 bases. CDR3 size: 14 residues. Germline CDR1 SQVTM, CDR2 ANQGSEA. Trimming at V came to 2 bases and at J to 2 bases, leaving 3 bases not matched to a gene. CDR3 sequence (DNA): TGCAGCGTTGAACGGACAGGGGTAAACTATGGCTACACCTTC. Translated: CSVERTGVNYGYTF. Based on the CDR3 plus reference TRBV29-1 and TRBJ1-2, the full variable domain is SAVISQKPSRDICQRGTSLTIQCQVDSQVTMMFWYRQQPGQSLTLIATANQGSEATYESGFVIDKFPISRPNLTFSTLTVSNMSPEDSSIYLCSVERTGVNYGYTFGSGTRLTVV.

Remarks on this clonotype: A read error is possible here, since a much larger clone lies one base away. The chain is built from TRBV23-1 and TRBJ2-2; D remains ambiguous. TRBV23-1 is an ORF for which the function is uncertain. The CDR3 extends over 14 amino acids. V was cut by 3 bases and J by 4 bases, with 9 bases left in between. This chain's CDR3 is CASSHSGTTGELFF. CDR3 sequence (DNA): TGCGCCAGCAGTCACTCCGGCACCACCGGGGAGCTGTTTTTT.

On this clonotype itself: This may be a read error, as it is one base from a much larger clone. The chain combines TRBV12-3 or TRBV12-4 with TRBJ1-1; D is possibly TRBD1 (5 bases). The CDR3 extends over 13 amino acids. Trimming removed 3 bases at V and 4 bases at J, with 9 bases between. The CDR3 sequence: CASSLGPSTEAFF. Written as DNA, the CDR3 is TGTGCCAGCAGTTTGGGGCCGAGCACTGAAGCTTTCTTT.

The sample holds many counts of this clonotype. The chain has TRBV4-1 and TRBJ2-2, with D possibly TRBD2 on 6 matching bases. V shed 4 bases and J shed 6 bases, with 12 bases lying between them. The CDR3 covers 14 residues. Germline CDR1 is MGHRA and CDR2 is YSYEKL. CDR3 sequence: CASSLSSASGELFF. The CDR3 DNA sequence: TGCGCCAGCAGCCTCTCTAGCGCATCCGGGGAGCTGTTTTTT.

This clonotype was seen repeatedly, ten times or more. The CDR3 nucleotides read TGTGCCAGCAGCTCCGGGACCCACTTCTCCCCGAACACTGAAGCTTTCTTT. Translating gives CASSSGTHFSPNTEAFF. V and J are TRBV12-3 or TRBV12-4 and TRBJ1-1; D might be TRBD1 (5 bases). V dropped 6 bases and J dropped 1 base, with 21 bases sitting between them. This CDR3 contains 17 residues.

This clonotype has ten or more counts. The chain is built from TRBV5-1 and TRBJ2-5; 7 nucleotides match TRBD2. The CDR3 sequence is 14 residues long. Germline lookup yields CDR1 SGHRS and CDR2 YFSETQ. J was trimmed by 5 bases and V by 6 bases; bases with no gene match: 10. The CDR3 loop is CASTKQPGGETQYF. The CDR3 DNA follows: TGCGCCAGCACCAAACAGCCCGGGGGGGAGACCCAGTACTTC.

This clonotype occurred many times. This sequence joins TRBV11-2 and TRBJ2-2; 7 bases fit TRBD2. The CDR3 has 14 residues. The V segment lost 5 bases and the J segment 7 bases; nucleotides outside the gene matches: 7. In germline, CDR1 is SGHAT, CDR2 FQNNGV. CDR3 bases: TGTGCCAGCAGCCCGGGGGGTACTTACGGGGAGCTGTTTTTT. Translation gives CASSPGGTYGELFF.

This clonotype was seen many times. The CDR3 loop reads CASSQDRRSNQPQHF. CDR3 nucleotide sequence: TGTGCCAGCAGCCAAGATCGGCGTAGCAATCAGCCCCAGCATTTT. J is TRBJ1-5 and V is TRBV4-2, with D hard to call. The germline V and J ends were trimmed by 0 bases and 0 bases, with 6 bases remaining between them. Germline V gene data show CDR1 as LGHNA and CDR2 as YNFKEQ. This CDR3 has 15 amino acids.

Comment on this clonotype: This may arise from a read error, as a much more abundant clone is one base away. V and J are TRBV6-5 and TRBJ1-6; 9 nucleotides align to TRBD1. The germline V gene encodes CDR1 MNHEY and CDR2 SVGAGI. This CDR3 region has 16 residues. CDR3 sequence: CARSRGTGPEFSPLHF. The CDR3 nucleotides are TGTGCCCGCAGCCGGGGGACAGGGCCAGAGTTTTCACCCCTCCACTTT.

There are a few counts of this clonotype. For the CDR3, the DNA is TGCGCCAGCAGCTTTCGGACTAGCGGGAGACCCGGGGAGCTGTTTTTT. This gives the protein CASSFRTSGRPGELFF. The chain recombines TRBV5-1 with TRBJ2-2, with TRBD2 matching over 13 bases. Losses at the gene ends were 2 bases for V and 6 bases for J; bases not matched to a gene: 4. This CDR3 spans 16 amino acids. The germline gives CDR1 SGHRS, CDR2 YFSETQ.

This clonotype was seen many times. This chain links TRBV27 with TRBJ1-5, with D maybe TRBD1 (6 bases). The V gene lost 6 bases and the J gene lost 5 bases, with 11 bases spanning the gap. The germline gives CDR1 MNHEY, CDR2 SMNVEV (reference sequence). The CDR3 runs 13 residues. The CDR3 here is CASRLTGYQPQHF. In DNA, the CDR3 is TGTGCCAGCAGGCTGACAGGCTATCAGCCCCAGCATTTT.